The rows below give T cell receptor beta chains drawn from one sample of a study of CD8 T cells in ankylosing spondylitis. MiXCR, run by TCRdb on the 5' RACE reads, gives a single entry per CDR3 protein. The table lists approximately 28,000 distinct CDR3 sequences, over 7% of them singletons. The source material was blood. The receptors were gathered from a male donor with ankylosing spondylitis or in good health (not recorded which). Each CDR3 is given without its conserved first and last residue. Fields, in order: J gene, V gene, CDR3 protein.

>TRBJ2-2|TRBV5-1
ASSFRQGNTGELF
>TRBJ2-7|TRBV28
ASSWGIYEQY
>TRBJ2-3|TRBV7-2
ASSPQGGRGTDTQY
>TRBJ2-3|TRBV29-1
SVALAGYTDTQY
>TRBJ1-1|TRBV20-1
SARVGGITEAF
>TRBJ2-1|TRBV7-9
ASSLVGPHNEQF
>TRBJ1-1|TRBV5-1
ASSLGGVRTEAF
>TRBJ1-3|TRBV12-3/TRBV12-4
ASSSGTGGSGNTIY
>TRBJ2-2|TRBV13
ASSRRDLNTGELF
>TRBJ2-2|TRBV11-2
ASSWGRNTGELF
>TRBJ2-1|TRBV6-2/TRBV6-3
ASRAGGSYNEQF
>TRBJ2-1|TRBV12-3/TRBV12-4
ASSFVAGRTTRDEQF
>TRBJ1-2|TRBV28
ASRASGTDYGYT
>TRBJ2-7|TRBV3-1
ASSRPGSYEQY
>TRBJ2-2|TRBV9
ASSPSGGYGGELF
>TRBJ1-1|TRBV5-1
ASSQTRGLDTEAF
>TRBJ2-3|TRBV7-6
ASSLLTDTQY